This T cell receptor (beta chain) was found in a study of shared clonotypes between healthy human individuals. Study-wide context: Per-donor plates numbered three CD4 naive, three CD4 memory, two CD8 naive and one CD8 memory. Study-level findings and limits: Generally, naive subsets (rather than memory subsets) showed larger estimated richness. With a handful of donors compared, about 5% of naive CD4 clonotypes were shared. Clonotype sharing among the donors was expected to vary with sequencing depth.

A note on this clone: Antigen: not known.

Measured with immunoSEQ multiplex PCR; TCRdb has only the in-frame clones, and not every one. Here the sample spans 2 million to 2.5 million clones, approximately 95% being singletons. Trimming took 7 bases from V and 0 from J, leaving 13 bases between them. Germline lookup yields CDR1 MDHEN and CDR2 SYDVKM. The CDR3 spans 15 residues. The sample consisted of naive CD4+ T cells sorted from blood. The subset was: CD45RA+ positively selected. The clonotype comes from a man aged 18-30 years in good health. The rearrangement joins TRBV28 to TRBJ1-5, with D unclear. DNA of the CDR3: TGTGCCAGCACCCTCATGAAGACTAGCAATCAGCCCCAGCATTTT. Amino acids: CASTLMKTSNQPQHF. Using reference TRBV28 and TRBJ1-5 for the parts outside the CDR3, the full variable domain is DVKVTQSSRYLVKRTGEKVFLECVQDMDHENMFWYRQDPGLGLRLIYFSYDVKMKEKGDIPEGYSVSREKKERFSLILESASTNQTSMYLCASTLMKTSNQPQHFGDGTRLSIL.